Sequencing of this TCR beta chain was carried out in a study of blood T cell repertoires in COVID-19. For the study at large: Spain, Italy and the United States supplied samples that represented acute and convalescent COVID-19.

The CDR3 totals 15 residues. V lost 1 base to trimming and J lost 6 bases; unmatched junction nucleotides: 6. From germline, CDR1 is MNHEY and CDR2 SMNVEV (reference sequence). Participant ages covered 18 to 89 years across 24 US areas. Authors' processing steps: Amplification of reference gene primers was used by the study to estimate nucleated cell counts. Generated by immunoSEQ multiplex PCR, the TCRdb table keeps only in-frame clones and is missing some. The V and J calls and clone size were taken over from that table, and D and trimming were inferred from the DNA. The sample has approximately 160,000 clones; around 83% are singletons.

The TCR originated in a woman in her forties or fifties in a cohort exposed to, infected with or recovered from COVID-19 (not recorded which). The source material was PBMCs or T cells enriched from blood (not recorded which). The gene calls are TRBV27 and TRBJ2-3, with TRBD2 matching over 8 bases. The CDR3 spells CASSLFPSGSDTQYF. CDR3 in DNA: TGTGCCAGCAGTTTATTTCCTAGCGGGTCCGATACGCAGTATTTT.